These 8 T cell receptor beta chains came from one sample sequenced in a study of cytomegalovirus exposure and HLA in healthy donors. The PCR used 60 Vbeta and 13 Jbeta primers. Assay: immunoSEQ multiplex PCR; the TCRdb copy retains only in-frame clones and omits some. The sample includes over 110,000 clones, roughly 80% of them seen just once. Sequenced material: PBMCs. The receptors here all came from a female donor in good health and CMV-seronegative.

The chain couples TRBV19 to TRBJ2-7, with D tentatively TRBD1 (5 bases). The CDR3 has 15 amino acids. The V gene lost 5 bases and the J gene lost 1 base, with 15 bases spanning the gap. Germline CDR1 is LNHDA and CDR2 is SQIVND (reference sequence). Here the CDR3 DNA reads TGTGCCAGTAGTCTACAGGTACATCCTTCCTACGAGCAGTACTTC. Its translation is CASSLQVHPSYEQYF.

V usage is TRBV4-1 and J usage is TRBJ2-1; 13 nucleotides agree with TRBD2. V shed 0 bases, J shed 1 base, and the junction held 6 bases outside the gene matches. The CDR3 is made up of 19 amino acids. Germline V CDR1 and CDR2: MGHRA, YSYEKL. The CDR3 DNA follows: TGCGCCAGCAGCCAAGATCGGACTAGCGGGAGCGTATCCTACAATGAGCAGTTCTTC. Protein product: CASSQDRTSGSVSYNEQFF.

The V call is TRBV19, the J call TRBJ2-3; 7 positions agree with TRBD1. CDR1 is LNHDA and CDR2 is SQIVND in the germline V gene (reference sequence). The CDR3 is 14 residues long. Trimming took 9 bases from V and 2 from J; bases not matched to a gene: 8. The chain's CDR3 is CASRDRASTDTQYF. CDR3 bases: TGTGCCAGCCGGGACAGAGCTTCCACAGATACGCAGTATTTT.

CDR3 DNA sequence: TGTGCCAGCAGCGTGCCAGGCCCCGGGACTTTAGACTCCGGGGAGCTGTTTTTT. This sequence encodes CASSVPGPGTLDSGELFF. V and J are TRBV9 and TRBJ2-2; tentative D call: TRBD2 (6 bases). V was cut by 2 bases and J by 6 bases, with 23 bases left in between. The CDR3 is made up of 18 amino acids. The V gene's germline CDR1 is SGDLS and CDR2 YYNGEE.

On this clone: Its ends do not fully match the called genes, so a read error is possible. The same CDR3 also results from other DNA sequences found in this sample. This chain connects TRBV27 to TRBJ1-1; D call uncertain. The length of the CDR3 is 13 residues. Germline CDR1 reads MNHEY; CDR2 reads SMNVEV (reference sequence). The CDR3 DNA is TGCGCCAGCAGTTTCTCCGGGGTAGGTGAAGCTTTCTTT. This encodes CASSFSGVGEAFF.

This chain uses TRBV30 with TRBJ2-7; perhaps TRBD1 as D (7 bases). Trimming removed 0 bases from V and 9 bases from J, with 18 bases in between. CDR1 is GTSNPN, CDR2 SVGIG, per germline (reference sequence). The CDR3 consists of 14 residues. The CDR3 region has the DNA TGTGCCTGGAGTGTACACGGCGGGCAGGGGGGGCAGTACTTC. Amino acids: CAWSVHGGQGGQYF.

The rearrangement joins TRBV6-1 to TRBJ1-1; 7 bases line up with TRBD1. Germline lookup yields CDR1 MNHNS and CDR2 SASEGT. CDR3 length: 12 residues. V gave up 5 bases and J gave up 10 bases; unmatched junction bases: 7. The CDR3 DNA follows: TGTGCCAGCAGTCTCTTCGGACAGGCAGCTTTCTTT. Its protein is CASSLFGQAAFF.

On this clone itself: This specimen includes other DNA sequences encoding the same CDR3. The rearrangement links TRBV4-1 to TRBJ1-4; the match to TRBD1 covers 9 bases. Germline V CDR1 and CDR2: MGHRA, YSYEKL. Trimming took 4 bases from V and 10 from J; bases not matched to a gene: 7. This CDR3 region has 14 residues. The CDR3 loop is CASSLDRGYGKLFF. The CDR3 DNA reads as TGCGCCAGCAGCCTGGACAGGGGATATGGAAAACTGTTTTTT.